Listed here are 14 T cell receptor beta chains from one sample, sequenced in a study of tumor-infiltrating lymphocytes in primary liver carcinoma. Making TCR beta cDNA involved approximately 510 ng total RNA and a constant-region primer. Libraries of TCR beta came from three nested multiplex PCR rounds with slightly modified ARM-PCR. Running roughly 10 cycles apiece, the first two PCR rounds relied on TRBV1-TRBV30 forward primers together with a C-beta reverse primer. From the multiplex PCR reads, TCRdb called clonotypes with MiXCR, one entry per CDR3 protein. The table shows around 88,000 distinct CDR3 sequences, with 68% occurring only once. Unsorted bulk tissue (about 18-30 mg) underwent RNA and DNA co-extraction. Sample: tumor-adjacent normal liver tissue. These receptors originate from a man aged 35 to 55 with primary liver carcinoma and hepatitis B virus infection.

With respect to this clonotype: Relative to the germline gene, one junction end is altered; a read error may explain this. The chain carries TRBV12-3 or TRBV12-4 and TRBJ1-1, with D hard to call. The CDR3 has 12 amino acids. The CDR3 nucleotides are TGTGTCAGCAGTTTGACGAGGGATGAGGCTTTCTTT. The encoded protein is CVSSLTRDEAFF.

About this clonotype: An end of the junction does not agree with germline; a read error may underlie this. The chain recombines TRBV7-8 with TRBJ1-2, with 9 bases aligning to TRBD1. This CDR3 has 15 amino acids. Looked up from germline, CDR1 is SGHVS and CDR2 is FQNEAQ. CDR3 in amino acids: CTSSPRTGVNYGYTF. The CDR3 DNA follows: TGTACCAGCAGCCCTCGGACAGGGGTGAACTATGGCTACACATTC.

Concerning this clonotype itself: Since a much larger clone is just one base distant, this may be a read error. The V call is TRBV11-1, the J call TRBJ2-2, with 7 bases that match TRBD2. In germline, CDR1 is SGHAT, CDR2 FQDESV (reference sequence). The CDR3 is 11 residues long. Written as DNA, the CDR3 is TGTGTCAGCAGCCTTGGGGGGGGGCTGTTTTTT. The encoded protein is CVSSLGGGLFF.

This clonotype was detected many times. J is TRBJ2-2 and V is TRBV10-1, with 9 bases lining up with TRBD1. The germline CDR1 and CDR2 sequences are WNHNN and SYGVQD (reference sequence). V lost 9 bases to trimming and J lost 2 bases; unmatched junction nucleotides: 1. This CDR3 spans 13 amino acids. CDR3 sequence reads: CASTGGNTGELFF. The CDR3 nucleotides are TGCGCCAGTACAGGGGGCAACACCGGGGAGCTGTTTTTT.

Only a few counts were recorded for this clonotype. Being one base from a much bigger clone, this may be a read error. The gene calls are TRBV10-3 and TRBJ2-7; tentative D call: TRBD2 (6 bases). V lost 0 bases and J lost 3, with 9 bases in between. This CDR3 has 14 amino acids. From germline, CDR1 is ENHRY and CDR2 SYGVKD. DNA of the CDR3: TGTGCCATCAGTGAGTCAAGTAGCGGCTACGAGCAGTACTTC. Encoded protein: CAISESSSGYEQYF.

Note on this clonotype: Its ends do not fully match the called genes, so a read error is possible. The rearrangement uses TRBV11-2 and TRBJ2-7; D not resolved. This CDR3 comprises 16 residues. Looked up from germline, CDR1 is SGHAT and CDR2 is FQNNGV. This CDR3 reads CASSLGTPEGFYKQYF. The CDR3 coding sequence is TGTGCCAGCAGCTTAGGGACCCCGGAAGGGTTCTACAAGCAGTACTTC.

The V and J genes are TRBV11-2 and TRBJ2-5; weak D call: TRBD2 (6 bases). The CDR3 loop spans 15 amino acids. The V end was cut by 8 bases, the J end by 4 bases, with 20 bases between. From germline, CDR1 is SGHAT and CDR2 FQNNGV. CDR3 region: CASGDLRGAGETQYF. In nucleotides, the CDR3 is TGTGCCAGCGGTGACCTGAGAGGAGCGGGAGAGACCCAGTACTTC. Complete variable domain (other parts from reference TRBV11-2 and TRBJ2-5): EAGVAQSPRYKIIEKRQSVAFWCNPISGHATLYWYQQILGQGPKLLIQFQNNGVVDDSQLPKDRFSAERLKGVDSTLKIQPAKLEDSAVYLCASGDLRGAGETQYFGPGTRLLVL.

Comments on this clonotype: The junction departs from the called germline gene at one end, perhaps through a read error. V gene TRBV6-1 combines with J gene TRBJ2-5; tentative D call: TRBD1 (5 bases). Germline lookup yields CDR1 MNHNS and CDR2 SASEGT. The CDR3 length is 14 residues. The CDR3 DNA sequence: TGCGCCAGCAGTGAATGGTGGACACAAGAGACCCAGTGCTTC. Translating it yields CASSEWWTQETQCF.

With regard to this clonotype: At one end the junction does not follow the germline gene, possibly because of a read error. This sequence joins TRBV5-5 and TRBJ2-7; 10 nucleotides match TRBD1. CDR1 is SGHKS, CDR2 YYEKEE, per germline (reference sequence). The CDR3 loop spans 17 amino acids. The CDR3 spells CASSLATRTGGIYEQYF. The CDR3 DNA is TGTGCCAGCAGCTTGGCGACGAGGACAGGGGGAATCTATGAGCAGTATTTC. The whole variable domain, remainder taken from reference TRBV5-5 and TRBJ2-7, is DAGVTQSPTHLIKTRGQQVTLRCSPISGHKSVSWYQQVLGQGPQFIFQYYEKEERGRGNFPDRFSARQFPNYSSELNVNALLLGDSALYLCASSLATRTGGIYEQYFGPGTRLTVT.

About this clonotype: A junction end diverges from the germline sequence, so it may reflect a read error. The V call is TRBV6-5, the J call TRBJ2-3; a possible D gene is TRBD2 (5 bases). CDR1 is MNHEY, CDR2 SVGAGI, per germline. This CDR3 has 13 amino acids. CDR3 in amino acids: CASSKASTDTRYF. Written as DNA, the CDR3 is TGTGCCAGCAGCAAGGCTAGCACAGATACGCGGTATTTT.

In this sample, this clonotype turned up once. Being one base from a much bigger clone, this may be a read error. J is TRBJ2-7 and V is TRBV2; TRBD2 agrees at 11 bases. Germline CDR1 reads SNHLY; CDR2 reads FYNNEI. The CDR3 consists of 15 residues. J gave up 5 bases and V 6 bases, and 9 bases lay outside the gene matches. The CDR3 region is CASRSPLAGVDEQYF. The CDR3 DNA reads TGTGCCAGCAGGTCTCCACTAGCGGGAGTTGACGAGCAGTACTTC.

Remarks on this clonotype: The conserved closing phenylalanine or tryptophan is absent in this CDR3, likely reflecting a read error. In DNA form, the CDR3 reads TGTGCCAGCTCACCTACGAGAGGGAGCACAGATACGCAGTATCTT. It yields the protein CASSPTRGSTDTQYL. The rearrangement links TRBV18 to TRBJ2-3, with a possible D match to TRBD2 (5 bases). The CDR3 contains 15 residues. V dropped 3 bases and J dropped 0 bases, with 10 bases sitting between them. CDR1 is KGHSH, CDR2 LQKENI, per germline.

The V gene is TRBV11-2, the J gene TRBJ2-2; 7 nucleotides match TRBD2. V dropped 7 bases and J dropped 7; count of bases not matched to a gene: 9. The CDR3 covers 14 residues. Germline V gene data show CDR1 as SGHAT and CDR2 as FQNNGV. The CDR3 sequence is CASNYGGNVGELFF. Written as DNA, the CDR3 is TGTGCCAGCAACTACGGGGGGAATGTCGGGGAGCTGTTTTTT.

This clonotype was detected many times. This sequence joins TRBV10-1 and TRBJ2-7; D is possibly TRBD1 or TRBD2 (6 bases each). Trimming left V 11 bases short and J 3 bases short, with 26 bases between. The CDR3 loop spans 16 amino acids. Germline-derived CDR1 and CDR2 are WNHNN and SYGVQD (reference sequence). CDR3 DNA: TGCGCCTCGCATGAAGTCAGGGGCGGAGGGAACTACGAGCAGTACTTC. It yields the protein CASHEVRGGGNYEQYF.